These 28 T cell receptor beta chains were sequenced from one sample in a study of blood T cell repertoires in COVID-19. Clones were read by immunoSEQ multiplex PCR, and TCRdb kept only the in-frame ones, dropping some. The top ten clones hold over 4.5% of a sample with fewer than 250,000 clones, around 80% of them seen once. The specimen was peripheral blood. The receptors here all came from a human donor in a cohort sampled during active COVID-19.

The CDR3 DNA reads TGTGCCAGCAGCTCCGGGACACCTGAAGCTTTCTTT. Its translation: CASSSGTPEAFF. The genes are TRBV5-6 and TRBJ1-1, with D possibly being TRBD1 (6 bases). V gave up 3 bases and J gave up 6 bases, with 9 bases separating them. The CDR3 is made up of 12 amino acids. Germline assignment: CDR1 SGHDT and CDR2 YYEEEE.

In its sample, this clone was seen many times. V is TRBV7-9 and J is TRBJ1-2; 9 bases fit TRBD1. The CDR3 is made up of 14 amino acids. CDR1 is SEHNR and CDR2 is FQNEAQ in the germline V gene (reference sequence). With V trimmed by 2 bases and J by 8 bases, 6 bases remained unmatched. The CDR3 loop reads CASSLIGTGSGYTF. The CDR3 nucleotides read TGTGCCAGCAGCTTAATCGGGACAGGGTCCGGCTACACCTTC.

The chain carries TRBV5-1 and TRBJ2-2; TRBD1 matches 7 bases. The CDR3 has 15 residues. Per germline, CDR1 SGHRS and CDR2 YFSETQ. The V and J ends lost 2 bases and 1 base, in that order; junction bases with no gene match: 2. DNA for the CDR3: TGCGCCAGCAGCTTTCGGGACAGGAACACCGGGGAGCTGTTTTTT. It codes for CASSFRDRNTGELFF.

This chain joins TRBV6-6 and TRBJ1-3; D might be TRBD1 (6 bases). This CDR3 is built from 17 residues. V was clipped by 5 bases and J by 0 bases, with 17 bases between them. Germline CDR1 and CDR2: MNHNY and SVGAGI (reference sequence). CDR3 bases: TGTGCCAGCAGTCGCCCATTGGACAGTAGCTCTGGAAACACCATATATTTT. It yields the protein CASSRPLDSSSGNTIYF.

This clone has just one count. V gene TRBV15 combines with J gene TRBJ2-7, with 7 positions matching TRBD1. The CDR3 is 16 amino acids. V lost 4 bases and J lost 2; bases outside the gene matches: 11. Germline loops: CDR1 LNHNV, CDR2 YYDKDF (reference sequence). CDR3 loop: CATSTTTGWGPYEQYF. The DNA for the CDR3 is TGTGCCACCAGCACAACGACAGGGTGGGGTCCCTACGAGCAGTACTTC. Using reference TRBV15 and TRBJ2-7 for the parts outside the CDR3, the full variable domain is DAMVIQNPRYQVTQFGKPVTLSCSQTLNHNVMYWYQQKSSQAPKLLFHYYDKDFNNEADTPDNFQSRRPNTSFCFLDIRSPGLGDTAMYLCATSTTTGWGPYEQYFGPGTRLTVT.

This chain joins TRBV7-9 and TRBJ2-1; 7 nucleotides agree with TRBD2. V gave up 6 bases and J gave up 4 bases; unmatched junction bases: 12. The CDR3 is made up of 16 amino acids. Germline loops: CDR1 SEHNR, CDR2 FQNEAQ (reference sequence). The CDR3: CASRRGWAGAYNEQFF. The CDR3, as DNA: TGTGCCAGCAGGAGGGGTTGGGCGGGAGCTTACAATGAGCAGTTCTTC.

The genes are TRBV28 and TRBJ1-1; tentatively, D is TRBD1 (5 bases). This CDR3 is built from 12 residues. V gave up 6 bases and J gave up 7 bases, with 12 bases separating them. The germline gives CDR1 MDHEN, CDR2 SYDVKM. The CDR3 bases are TGTGCCAGCAGCGCAGAGGGACTTGAAGCTTTCTTT. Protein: CASSAEGLEAFF.

Here the CDR3 DNA reads TGCGCCAGCAGCTTGGCTAGCGGGGGGTCCGAGCAGTACTTC. It yields the protein CASSLASGGSEQYF. The chain links TRBV5-1 to TRBJ2-7, with 11 bases lining up with TRBD2. This CDR3 has 14 residues. The germline V gene encodes CDR1 SGHRS and CDR2 YFSETQ. V shed 0 bases, J shed 6 bases, and the junction held 2 bases outside the gene matches.

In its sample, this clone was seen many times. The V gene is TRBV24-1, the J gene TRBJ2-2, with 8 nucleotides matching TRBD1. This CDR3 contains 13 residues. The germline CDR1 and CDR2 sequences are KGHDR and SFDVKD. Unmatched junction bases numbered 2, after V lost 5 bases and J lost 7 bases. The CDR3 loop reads CATSGQGNGELFF. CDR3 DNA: TGTGCCACCAGTGGACAGGGGAACGGGGAGCTGTTTTTT.

CDR3 nucleotide sequence: TGTGCCAGCAGCCAAGAGGCGGGACGGCGCGATGAGCAGTACTTC. It specifies CASSQEAGRRDEQYF. The chain has TRBV4-2 and TRBJ2-7; TRBD2 might be the D (6 bases). V lost 0 bases to trimming and J lost 7 bases, with 16 bases between them. Germline V lookup: CDR1 LGHNA, CDR2 YNFKEQ. This CDR3 region has 15 residues.

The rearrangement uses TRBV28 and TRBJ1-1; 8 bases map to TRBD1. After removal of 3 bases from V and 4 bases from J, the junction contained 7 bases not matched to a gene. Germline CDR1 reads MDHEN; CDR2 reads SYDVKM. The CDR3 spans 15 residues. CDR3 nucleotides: TGTGCCAGCAGTTTCGGACAGGGACTAAGCACTGAAGCTTTCTTT. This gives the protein CASSFGQGLSTEAFF.

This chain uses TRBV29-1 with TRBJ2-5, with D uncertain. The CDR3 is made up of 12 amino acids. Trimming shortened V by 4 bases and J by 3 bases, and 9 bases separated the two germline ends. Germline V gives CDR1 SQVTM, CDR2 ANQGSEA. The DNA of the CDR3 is TGCAGCGTTGGAGGCCAGAAAGAGACCCAGTACTTC. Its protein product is CSVGGQKETQYF.

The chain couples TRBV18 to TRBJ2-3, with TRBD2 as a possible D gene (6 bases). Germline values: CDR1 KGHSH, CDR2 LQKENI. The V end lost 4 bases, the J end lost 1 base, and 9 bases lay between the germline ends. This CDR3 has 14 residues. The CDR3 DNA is TGTGCCAGCTCACGGGGACTCCGCACAGATACGCAGTATTTT. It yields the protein CASSRGLRTDTQYF.

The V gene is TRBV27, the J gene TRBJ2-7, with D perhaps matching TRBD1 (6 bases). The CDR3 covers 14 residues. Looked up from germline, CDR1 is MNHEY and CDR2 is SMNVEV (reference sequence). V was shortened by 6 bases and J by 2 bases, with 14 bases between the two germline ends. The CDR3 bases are TGTGCCAGCAGACCTGACAGGAGCCCCTACGAGCAGTACTTC. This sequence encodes CASRPDRSPYEQYF.

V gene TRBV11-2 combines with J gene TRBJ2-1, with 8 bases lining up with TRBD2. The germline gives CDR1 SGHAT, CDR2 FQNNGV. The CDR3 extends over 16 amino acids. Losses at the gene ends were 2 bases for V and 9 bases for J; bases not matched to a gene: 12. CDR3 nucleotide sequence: TGTGCCAGCAGCTTACGCCCGAGCGGGAGATCTGGTGAGCAGTTCTTC. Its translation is CASSLRPSGRSGEQFF.

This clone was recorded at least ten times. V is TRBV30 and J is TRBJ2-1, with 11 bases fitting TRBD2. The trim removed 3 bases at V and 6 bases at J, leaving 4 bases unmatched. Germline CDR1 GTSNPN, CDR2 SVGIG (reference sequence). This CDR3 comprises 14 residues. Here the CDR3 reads CAWSQGLAVNEQFF. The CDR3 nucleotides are TGTGCCTGGAGCCAGGGACTAGCGGTCAATGAGCAGTTCTTC.

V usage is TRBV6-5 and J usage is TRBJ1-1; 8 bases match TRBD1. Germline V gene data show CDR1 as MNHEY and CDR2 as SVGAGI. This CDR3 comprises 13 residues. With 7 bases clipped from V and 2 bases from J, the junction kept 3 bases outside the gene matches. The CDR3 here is CASTRGRNTEAFF. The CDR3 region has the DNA TGTGCCAGCACCAGGGGGCGCAACACTGAAGCTTTCTTT.

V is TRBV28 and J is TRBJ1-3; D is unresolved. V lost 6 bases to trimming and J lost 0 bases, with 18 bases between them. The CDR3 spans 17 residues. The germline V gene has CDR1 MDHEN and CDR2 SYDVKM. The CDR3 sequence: CASSVPSGGISGNTIYF. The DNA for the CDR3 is TGTGCCAGCAGCGTCCCGAGTGGAGGGATCTCTGGAAACACCATATATTTT.

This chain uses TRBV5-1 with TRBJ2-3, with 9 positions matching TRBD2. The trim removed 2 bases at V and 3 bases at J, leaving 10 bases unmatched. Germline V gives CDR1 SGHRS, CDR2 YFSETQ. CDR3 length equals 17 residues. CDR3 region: CASSLTRLLAGTDTQYF. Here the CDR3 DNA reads TGCGCCAGCAGCTTAACGAGACTTCTAGCGGGAACAGATACGCAGTATTTT.

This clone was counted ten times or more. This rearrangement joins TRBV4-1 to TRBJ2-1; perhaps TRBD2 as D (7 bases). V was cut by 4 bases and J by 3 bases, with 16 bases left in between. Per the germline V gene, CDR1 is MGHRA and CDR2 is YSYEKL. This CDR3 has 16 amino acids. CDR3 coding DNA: TGCGCCAGCAGCCCCGAGGGGGGAGGGAGCTACAATGAGCAGTTCTTC. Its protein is CASSPEGGGSYNEQFF.

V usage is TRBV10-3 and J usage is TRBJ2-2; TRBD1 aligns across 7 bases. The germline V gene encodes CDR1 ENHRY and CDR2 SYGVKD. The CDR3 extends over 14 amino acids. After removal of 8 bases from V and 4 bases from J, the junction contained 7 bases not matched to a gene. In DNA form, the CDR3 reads TGTGCCATCGGTGTGGCAGGGGGCACCGGGGAGCTGTTTTTT. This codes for CAIGVAGGTGELFF.

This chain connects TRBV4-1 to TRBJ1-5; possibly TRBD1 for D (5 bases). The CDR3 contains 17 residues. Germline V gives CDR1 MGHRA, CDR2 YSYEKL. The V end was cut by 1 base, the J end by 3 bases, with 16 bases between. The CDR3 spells CASSQAPVGRDNQPQHF. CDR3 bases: TGCGCCAGCAGCCAAGCCCCAGTAGGCAGGGACAATCAGCCCCAGCATTTT.

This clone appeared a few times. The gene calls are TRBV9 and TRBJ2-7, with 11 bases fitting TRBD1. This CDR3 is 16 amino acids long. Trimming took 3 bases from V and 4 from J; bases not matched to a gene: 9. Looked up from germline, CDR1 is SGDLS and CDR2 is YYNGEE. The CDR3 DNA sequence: TGTGCCAGCAGCGCAAGGGGGACAGGGGGATTGTACGAGCAGTACTTC. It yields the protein CASSARGTGGLYEQYF.

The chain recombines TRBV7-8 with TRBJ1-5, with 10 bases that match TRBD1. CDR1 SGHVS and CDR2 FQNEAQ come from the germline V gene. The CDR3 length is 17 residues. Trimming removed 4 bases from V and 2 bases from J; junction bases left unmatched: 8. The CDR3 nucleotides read TGTGCCAGCAGCTCCAGACAGGGGGCAGGTGGCAATCAGCCCCAGCATTTT. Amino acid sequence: CASSSRQGAGGNQPQHF.

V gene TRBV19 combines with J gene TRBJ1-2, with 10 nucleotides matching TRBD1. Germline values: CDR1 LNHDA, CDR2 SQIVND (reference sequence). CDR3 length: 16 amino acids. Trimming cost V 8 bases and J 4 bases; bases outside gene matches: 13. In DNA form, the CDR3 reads TGTGCCAGTCGAGATGGACAGGGGGATTGGGGCTATGGCTACACCTTC. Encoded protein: CASRDGQGDWGYGYTF. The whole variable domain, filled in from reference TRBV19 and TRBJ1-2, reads DGGITQSPKYLFRKEGQNVTLSCEQNLNHDAMYWYRQDPGQGLRLIYYSQIVNDFQKGDIAEGYSVSREKKESFPLTVTSAQKNPTAFYLCASRDGQGDWGYGYTFGSGTRLTVV.

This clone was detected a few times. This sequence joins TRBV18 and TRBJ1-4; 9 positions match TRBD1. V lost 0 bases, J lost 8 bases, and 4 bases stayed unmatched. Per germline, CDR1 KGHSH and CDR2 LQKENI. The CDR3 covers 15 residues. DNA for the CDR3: TGTGCCAGCTCACCACCGAACAGGGGGCGCGAAAAACTGTTTTTT. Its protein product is CASSPPNRGREKLFF.

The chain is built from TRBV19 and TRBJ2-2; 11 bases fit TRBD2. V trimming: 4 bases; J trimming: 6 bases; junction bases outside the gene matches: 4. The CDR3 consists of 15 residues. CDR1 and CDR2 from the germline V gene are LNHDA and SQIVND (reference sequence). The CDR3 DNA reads TGTGCCAGTAGTAGGGGACTAGCGGCCGCCGGGGAGCTGTTTTTT. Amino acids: CASSRGLAAAGELFF.

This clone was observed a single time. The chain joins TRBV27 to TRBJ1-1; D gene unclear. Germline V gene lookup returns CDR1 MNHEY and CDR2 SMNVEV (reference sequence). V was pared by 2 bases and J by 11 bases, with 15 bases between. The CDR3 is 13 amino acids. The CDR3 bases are TGTGCCAGCAGTTTAGGACTTGGAGTCGTGGCTTTCTTT. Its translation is CASSLGLGVVAFF.